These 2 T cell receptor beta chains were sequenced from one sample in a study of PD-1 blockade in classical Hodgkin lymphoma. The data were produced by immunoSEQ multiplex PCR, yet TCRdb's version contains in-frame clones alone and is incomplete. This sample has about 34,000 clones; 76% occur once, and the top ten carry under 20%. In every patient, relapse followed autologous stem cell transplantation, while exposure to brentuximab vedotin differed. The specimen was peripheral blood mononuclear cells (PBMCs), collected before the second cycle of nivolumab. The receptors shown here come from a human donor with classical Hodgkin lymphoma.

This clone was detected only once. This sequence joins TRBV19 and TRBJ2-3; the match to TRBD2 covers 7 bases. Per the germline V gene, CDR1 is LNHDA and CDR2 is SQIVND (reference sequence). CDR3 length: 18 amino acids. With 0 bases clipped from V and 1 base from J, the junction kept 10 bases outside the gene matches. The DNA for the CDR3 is TGTGCCAGTAGTATAGATCCCCCAGGCCGGGGGGGCACAGATACGCAGTATTTT. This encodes CASSIDPPGRGGTDTQYF. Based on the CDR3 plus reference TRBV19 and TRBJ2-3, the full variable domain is DGGITQSPKYLFRKEGQNVTLSCEQNLNHDAMYWYRQDPGQGLRLIYYSQIVNDFQKGDIAEGYSVSREKKESFPLTVTSAQKNPTAFYLCASSIDPPGRGGTDTQYFGPGTRLTVL.

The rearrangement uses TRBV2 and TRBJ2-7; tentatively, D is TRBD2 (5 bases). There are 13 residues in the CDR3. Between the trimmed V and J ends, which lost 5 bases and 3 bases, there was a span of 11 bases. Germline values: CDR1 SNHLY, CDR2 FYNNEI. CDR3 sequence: CASSYGKGYEQYF. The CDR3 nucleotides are TGTGCCAGCAGTTACGGGAAGGGCTACGAGCAGTACTTC. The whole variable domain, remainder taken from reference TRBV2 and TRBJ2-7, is EPEVTQTPSHQVTQMGQEVILRCVPISNHLYFYWYRQILGQKVEFLVSFYNNEISEKSEIFDDQFSVERPDGSNFTLKIRSTKLEDSAMYFCASSYGKGYEQYFGPGTRLTVT.